The rows below give T cell receptor beta chains drawn from one sample of a study of identical twins. In TCRdb, the 5' RACE reads were re-called with MiXCR into one record per CDR3 protein. Here the sample spans about 720,000 distinct CDR3 sequences, about 18% being singletons. A further study also used this sample, focusing on T cells expressing NK-cell markers.

What was sequenced was PBMCs. These receptors all stem from a woman younger than 35 in good health. Both conserved end residues are part of each CDR3. A D gene is named only where the DNA matches it firmly. Some rows have no size entry. The others give once, few or many, or a class for an expanded clone.

d_call j_call v_call clone_size cdr3_aa cdr3_nt
. TRBJ2-2 TRBV20-1 many CSASNRAYDTGELFF TGCAGTGCTAGTAATAGAGCTTACGACACCGGGGAGCTGTTTTTT
. TRBJ1-1 TRBV5-1 . CASSRDFTEAFF TGCGCCAGCAGCAGGGACTTTACTGAAGCTTTCTTT
. TRBJ2-2 TRBV20-1 few CSVAQGRGAGELFF TGCAGTGTCGCACAGGGGCGGGGAGCCGGGGAGCTGTTTTTT
. TRBJ1-1 TRBV18 . CASSPIPGQGEGTEAFF TGTGCCAGCTCACCAATCCCGGGTCAGGGAGAGGGCACTGAAGCTTTCTTT
. TRBJ2-2 TRBV12-3/TRBV12-4 many CASRDTQGAGELFF TGTGCCAGCAGGGACACTCAGGGAGCCGGGGAGCTGTTTTTT
. TRBJ1-1 TRBV7-2 few CASSLTTAEEAFF TGTGCCAGCAGCTTGACGACAGCCGAAGAAGCTTTCTTT
. TRBJ2-7 TRBV12-3/TRBV12-4 . CASSPRVLISGYEQYF TGTGCCAGCAGCCCCCGTGTTTTGATTAGTGGCTACGAGCAGTACTTC
TRBD1 TRBJ1-5 TRBV20-1 few CSASRGSNQPQHF TGCAGTGCGAGCAGGGGGAGCAATCAGCCCCAGCATTTT
. TRBJ1-1 TRBV4-2 . CASSPDAAGNTEAFF TGTGCCAGCAGCCCAGACGCGGCCGGGAACACTGAAGCTTTCTTT
TRBD2 TRBJ2-7 TRBV20-1 few CSATSSPGLAVEQYF TGCAGTGCTACAAGTTCGCCGGGACTAGCGGTCGAGCAGTACTTC
TRBD2 TRBJ2-3 TRBV20-1 . CSATKAGGPSTDTQYF TGCAGTGCCACAAAAGCGGGAGGGCCTTCGACAGATACGCAGTATTTT
. TRBJ1-2 TRBV7-9 . CASSLEEESYTF TGTGCCAGCAGCTTAGAAGAAGAGAGCTACACCTTC
. TRBJ1-6 TRBV3-1 . CASTDFSYNSPLHF TGTGCCAGCACCGATTTCTCCTATAATTCACCCCTCCACTTT
TRBD2 TRBJ2-5 TRBV6-5 . CASSSGLAGVVWRTQYF TGTGCCAGCAGTTCGGGGCTAGCGGGAGTGGTTTGGAGGACCCAGTACTTC
. TRBJ2-1 TRBV10-3 . CAISVSSSYNEQFF TGTGCCATCAGTGTAAGCAGCTCCTACAATGAGCAGTTCTTC
TRBD2 TRBJ2-1 TRBV4-1 . CASSQESPGGLNNEQFF TGCGCCAGCAGCCAAGAGTCTCCGGGGGGGCTCAACAATGAGCAGTTCTTC
TRBD2 TRBJ2-5 TRBV6-1 . CASSGELADIQETQYF TGTGCCAGCAGTGGCGAACTAGCGGACATTCAAGAGACCCAGTACTTC
TRBD2 TRBJ2-1 TRBV9 . CASSLPSGGNNEQFF TGTGCCAGCAGCCTTCCTAGCGGGGGTAATAATGAGCAGTTCTTC
. TRBJ2-7 TRBV4-3 . CASSQDLEDRYSYEQYF TGCGCCAGCAGCCAAGATTTAGAGGACCGTTACTCCTACGAGCAGTACTTC
. TRBJ2-7 TRBV29-1 once CSVVLGYEQYF TGCAGCGTTGTATTGGGCTACGAGCAGTACTTC
TRBD1 TRBJ2-3 TRBV20-1 . CSASPPQGASTDTQYF TGCAGTGCTAGTCCCCCGCAGGGGGCGAGCACAGATACGCAGTATTTT
. TRBJ2-6 TRBV6-1 . CATGTAGANVLTF TGTGCTACAGGGACGGCTGGGGCCAACGTCCTGACTTTC
. TRBJ1-1 TRBV5-1 . CASSSRTDTEAFF TGCGCCAGCAGCTCTCGGACCGACACTGAAGCTTTCTTT